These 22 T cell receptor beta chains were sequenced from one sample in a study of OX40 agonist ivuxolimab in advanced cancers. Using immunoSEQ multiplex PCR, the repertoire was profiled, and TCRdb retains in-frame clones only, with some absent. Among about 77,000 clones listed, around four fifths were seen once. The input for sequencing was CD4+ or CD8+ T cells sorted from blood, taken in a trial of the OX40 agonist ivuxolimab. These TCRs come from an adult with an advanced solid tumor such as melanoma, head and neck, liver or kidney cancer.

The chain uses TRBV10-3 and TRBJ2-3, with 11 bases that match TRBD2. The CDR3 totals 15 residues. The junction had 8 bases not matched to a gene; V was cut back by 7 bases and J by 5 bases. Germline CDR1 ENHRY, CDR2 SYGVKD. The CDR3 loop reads CAINRLAGQQDTQYF. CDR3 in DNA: TGTGCCATCAACAGACTAGCGGGGCAGCAAGATACGCAGTATTTT.

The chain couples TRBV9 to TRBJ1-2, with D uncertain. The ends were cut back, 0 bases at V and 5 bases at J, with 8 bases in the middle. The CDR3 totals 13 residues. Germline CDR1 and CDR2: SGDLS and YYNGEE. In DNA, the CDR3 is TGTGCCAGCAGCGTAGATGAGGGATATGGCTACACCTTC. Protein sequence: CASSVDEGYGYTF.

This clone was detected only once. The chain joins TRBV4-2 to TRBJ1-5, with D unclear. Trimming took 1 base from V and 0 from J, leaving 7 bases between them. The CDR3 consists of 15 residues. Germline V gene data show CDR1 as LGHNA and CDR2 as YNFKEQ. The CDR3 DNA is TGTGCCAGCAGCCAAGCTCGGAATAGCAATCAGCCCCAGCATTTT. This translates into CASSQARNSNQPQHF.

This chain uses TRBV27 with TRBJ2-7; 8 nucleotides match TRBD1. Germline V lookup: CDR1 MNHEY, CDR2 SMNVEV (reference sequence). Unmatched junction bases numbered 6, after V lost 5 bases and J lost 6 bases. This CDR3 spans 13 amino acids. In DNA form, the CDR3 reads TGTGCCAGCAGTAAGGACAGGGTTTCCGAGCAGTACTTC. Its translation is CASSKDRVSEQYF.

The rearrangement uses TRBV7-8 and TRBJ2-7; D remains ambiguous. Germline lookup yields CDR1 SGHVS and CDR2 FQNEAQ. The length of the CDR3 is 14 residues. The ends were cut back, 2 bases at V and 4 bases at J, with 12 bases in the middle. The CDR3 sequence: CASSLRREFYEQYF. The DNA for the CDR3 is TGTGCCAGCAGCTTAAGAAGGGAATTTTACGAGCAGTACTTC.

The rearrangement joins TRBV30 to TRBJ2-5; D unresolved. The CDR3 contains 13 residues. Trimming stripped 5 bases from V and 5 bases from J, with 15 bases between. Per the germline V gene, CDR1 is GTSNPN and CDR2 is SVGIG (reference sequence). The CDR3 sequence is CAWARDEEETQYF. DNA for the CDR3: TGTGCCTGGGCGAGAGATGAGGAGGAGACCCAGTACTTC.

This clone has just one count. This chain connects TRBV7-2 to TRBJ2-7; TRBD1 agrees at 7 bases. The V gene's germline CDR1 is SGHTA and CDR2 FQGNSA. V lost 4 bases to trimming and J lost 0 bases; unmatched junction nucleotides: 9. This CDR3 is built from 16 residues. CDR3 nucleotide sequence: TGTGCCAGCAGCTGGAGGACAGGTTTTAGCTCCTACGAGCAGTACTTC. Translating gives CASSWRTGFSSYEQYF.

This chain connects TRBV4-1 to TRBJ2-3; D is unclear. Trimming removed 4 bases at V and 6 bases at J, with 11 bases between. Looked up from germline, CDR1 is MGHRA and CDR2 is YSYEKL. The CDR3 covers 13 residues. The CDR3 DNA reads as TGCGCCAGCAGCCGGAATCTACTTGATACGCAGTATTTT. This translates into CASSRNLLDTQYF.

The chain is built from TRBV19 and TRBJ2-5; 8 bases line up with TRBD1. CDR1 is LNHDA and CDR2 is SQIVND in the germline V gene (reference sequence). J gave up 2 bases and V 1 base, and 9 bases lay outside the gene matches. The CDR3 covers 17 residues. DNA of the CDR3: TGTGCCAGTAGTATAGGACAGGGGTTTGAACCGCAAGAGACCCAGTACTTC. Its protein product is CASSIGQGFEPQETQYF.

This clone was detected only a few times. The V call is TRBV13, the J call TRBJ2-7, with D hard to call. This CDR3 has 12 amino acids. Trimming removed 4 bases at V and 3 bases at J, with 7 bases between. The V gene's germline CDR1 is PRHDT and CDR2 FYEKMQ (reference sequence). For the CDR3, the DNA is TGTGCCAGCAGCTCCTCCCTCTACGAGCAGTACTTC. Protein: CASSSSLYEQYF.

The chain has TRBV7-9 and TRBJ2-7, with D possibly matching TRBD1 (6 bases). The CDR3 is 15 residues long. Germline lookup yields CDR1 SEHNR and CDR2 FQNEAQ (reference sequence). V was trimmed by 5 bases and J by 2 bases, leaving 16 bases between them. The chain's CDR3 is CASSPQGHGTYEQYF. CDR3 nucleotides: TGTGCCAGCAGCCCGCAGGGGCACGGGACCTACGAGCAGTACTTC.

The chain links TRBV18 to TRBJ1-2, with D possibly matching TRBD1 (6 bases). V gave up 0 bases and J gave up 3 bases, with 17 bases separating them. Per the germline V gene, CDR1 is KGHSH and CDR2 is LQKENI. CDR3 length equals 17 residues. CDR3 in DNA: TGTGCCAGCTCACCACCCGGGACATCAATCGGCGACTATGGCTACACCTTC. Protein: CASSPPGTSIGDYGYTF. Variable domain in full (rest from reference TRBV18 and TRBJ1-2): NAGVMQNPRHLVRRRGQEARLRCSPMKGHSHVYWYRQLPEEGLKFMVYLQKENIIDESGMPKERFSAEFPKEGPSILRIQQVVRGDSAAYFCASSPPGTSIGDYGYTFGSGTRLTVV.

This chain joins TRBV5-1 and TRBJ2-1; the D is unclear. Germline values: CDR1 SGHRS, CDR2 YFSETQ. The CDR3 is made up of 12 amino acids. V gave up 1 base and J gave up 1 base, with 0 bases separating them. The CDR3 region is CASSLSYNEQFF. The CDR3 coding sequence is TGCGCCAGCAGCTTGTCCTACAATGAGCAGTTCTTC.

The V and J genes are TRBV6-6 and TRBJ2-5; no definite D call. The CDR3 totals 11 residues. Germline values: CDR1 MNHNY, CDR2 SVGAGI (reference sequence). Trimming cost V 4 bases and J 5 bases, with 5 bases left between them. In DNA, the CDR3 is TGTGCCAGCAGTTCCAGGGAGACCCAGTACTTC. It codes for CASSSRETQYF.

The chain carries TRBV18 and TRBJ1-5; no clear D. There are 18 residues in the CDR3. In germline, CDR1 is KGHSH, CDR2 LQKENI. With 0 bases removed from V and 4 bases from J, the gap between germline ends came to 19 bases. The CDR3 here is CASSPPPGGPDVNQPQHF. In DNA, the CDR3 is TGTGCCAGCTCACCACCGCCTGGCGGACCTGATGTTAATCAGCCCCAGCATTTT.

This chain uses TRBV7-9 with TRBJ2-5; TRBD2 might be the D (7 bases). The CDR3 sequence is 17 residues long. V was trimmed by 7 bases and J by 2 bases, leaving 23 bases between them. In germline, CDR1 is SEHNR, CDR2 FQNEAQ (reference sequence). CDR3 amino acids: CASTIPVRGRGQETQYF. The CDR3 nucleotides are TGTGCCAGCACCATTCCTGTCCGGGGGAGGGGGCAAGAGACCCAGTACTTC.

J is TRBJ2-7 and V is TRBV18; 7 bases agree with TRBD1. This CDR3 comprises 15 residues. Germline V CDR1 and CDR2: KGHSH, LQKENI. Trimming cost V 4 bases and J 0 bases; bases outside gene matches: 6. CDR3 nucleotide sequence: TGTGCCAGCTCACTAGGACAGGCAAACTCCTACGAGCAGTACTTC. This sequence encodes CASSLGQANSYEQYF.

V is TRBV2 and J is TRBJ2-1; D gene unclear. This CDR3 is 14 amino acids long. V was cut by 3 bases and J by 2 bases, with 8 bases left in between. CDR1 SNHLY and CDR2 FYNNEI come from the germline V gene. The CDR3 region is CASSDPGTYNEQFF. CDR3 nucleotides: TGTGCCAGCAGTGACCCAGGAACCTACAATGAGCAGTTCTTC.

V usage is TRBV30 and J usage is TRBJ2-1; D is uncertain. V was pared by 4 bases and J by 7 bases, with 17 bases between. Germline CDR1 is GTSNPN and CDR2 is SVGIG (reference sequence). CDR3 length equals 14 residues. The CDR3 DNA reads TGTGCCTGGACGAGGAGTGCCAATACAAATGAGCAGTTCTTC. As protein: CAWTRSANTNEQFF.

CDR3 protein: CASSSPNVLTF. Here the CDR3 DNA reads TGTGCCAGCAGCTCCCCCAACGTCCTGACTTTC. The chain uses TRBV4-2 and TRBJ2-6; D remains ambiguous. The CDR3 length is 11 residues. Germline CDR1 reads LGHNA; CDR2 reads YNFKEQ. Between the trimmed V and J ends, which lost 5 bases and 8 bases, there was a span of 4 bases.

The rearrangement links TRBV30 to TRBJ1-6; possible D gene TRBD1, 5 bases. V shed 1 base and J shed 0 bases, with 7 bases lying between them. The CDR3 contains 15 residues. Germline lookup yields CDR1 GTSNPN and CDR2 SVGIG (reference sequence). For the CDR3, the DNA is TGTGCCTGGAGTGGGACAAACTCCTATAATTCACCCCTCCACTTT. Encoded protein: CAWSGTNSYNSPLHF.

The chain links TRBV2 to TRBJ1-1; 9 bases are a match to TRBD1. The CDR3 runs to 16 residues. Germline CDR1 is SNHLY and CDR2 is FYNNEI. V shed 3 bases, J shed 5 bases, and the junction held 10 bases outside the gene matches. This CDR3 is CASSDRDRASRTEAFF. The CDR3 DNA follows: TGTGCCAGCAGTGACAGGGACAGGGCTTCGAGGACTGAAGCTTTCTTT.